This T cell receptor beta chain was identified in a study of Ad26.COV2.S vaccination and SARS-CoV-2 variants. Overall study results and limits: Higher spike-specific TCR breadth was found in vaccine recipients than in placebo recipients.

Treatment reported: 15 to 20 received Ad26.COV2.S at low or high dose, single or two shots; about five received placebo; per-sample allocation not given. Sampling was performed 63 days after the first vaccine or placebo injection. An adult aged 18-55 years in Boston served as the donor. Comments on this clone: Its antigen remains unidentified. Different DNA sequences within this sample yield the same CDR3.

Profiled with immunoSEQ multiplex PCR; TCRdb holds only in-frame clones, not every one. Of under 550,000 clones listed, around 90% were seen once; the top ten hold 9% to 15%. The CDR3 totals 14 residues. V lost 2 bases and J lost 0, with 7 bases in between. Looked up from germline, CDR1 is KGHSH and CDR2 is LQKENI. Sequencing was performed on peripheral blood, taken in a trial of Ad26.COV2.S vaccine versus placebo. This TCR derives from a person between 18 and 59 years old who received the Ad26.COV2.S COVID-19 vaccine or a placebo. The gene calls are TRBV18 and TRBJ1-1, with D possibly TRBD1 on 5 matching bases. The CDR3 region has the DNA TGTGCCAGCTCACCAGGACACTTGAACACTGAAGCTTTCTTT. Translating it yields CASSPGHLNTEAFF.